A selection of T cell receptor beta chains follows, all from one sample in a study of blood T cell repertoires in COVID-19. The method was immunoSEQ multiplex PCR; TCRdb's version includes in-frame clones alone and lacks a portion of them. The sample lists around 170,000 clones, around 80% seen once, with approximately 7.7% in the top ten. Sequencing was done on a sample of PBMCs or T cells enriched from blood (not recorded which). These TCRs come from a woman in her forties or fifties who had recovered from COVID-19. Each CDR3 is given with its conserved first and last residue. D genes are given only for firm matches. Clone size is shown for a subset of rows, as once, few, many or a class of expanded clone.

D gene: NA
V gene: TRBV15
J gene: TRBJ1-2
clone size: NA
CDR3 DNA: TGTGCCACCAGCAGAGTGGGGGCGCGGGGCTACACCTTC
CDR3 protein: CATSRVGARGYTF

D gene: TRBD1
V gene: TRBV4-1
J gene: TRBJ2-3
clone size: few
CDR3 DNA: TGCGCCAGCAGCCAAGAAGGGACAGGGTCGGCAGATACGCAGTATTTT
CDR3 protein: CASSQEGTGSADTQYF

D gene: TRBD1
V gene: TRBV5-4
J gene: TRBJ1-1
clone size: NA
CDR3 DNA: TGTGCCACCGGGACAGTTGACACTGAAGCTTTCTTT
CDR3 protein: CATGTVDTEAFF

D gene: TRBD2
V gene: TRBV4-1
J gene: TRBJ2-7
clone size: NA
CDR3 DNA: TGCGCCAGCAGCCAAACTAAAGCGGGAGTGCCCTCCTACGAGCAGTACTTC
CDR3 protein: CASSQTKAGVPSYEQYF

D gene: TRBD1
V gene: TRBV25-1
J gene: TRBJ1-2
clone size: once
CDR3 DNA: TGTGCCAGCAGTGGAAGCAGGGGGCGCAGTGGCTACACCTTC
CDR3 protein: CASSGSRGRSGYTF

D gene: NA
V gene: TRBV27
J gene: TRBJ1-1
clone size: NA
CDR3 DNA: TGTGCCAGCGGCCAAAGGGGGGGGTCGGGGAGCACTGAAGCTTTCTTT
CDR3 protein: CASGQRGGSGSTEAFF

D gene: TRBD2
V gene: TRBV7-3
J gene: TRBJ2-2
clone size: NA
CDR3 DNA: TGTGCCAGCAGGACGGGAGGAGGGAACACCGGGGAGCTGTTTTTT
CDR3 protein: CASRTGGGNTGELFF

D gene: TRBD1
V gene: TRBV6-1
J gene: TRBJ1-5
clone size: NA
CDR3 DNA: TGTGCCAGCAGTGAAATGAGACAGGGAGATCAGCCCCAGCATTTT
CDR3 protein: CASSEMRQGDQPQHF

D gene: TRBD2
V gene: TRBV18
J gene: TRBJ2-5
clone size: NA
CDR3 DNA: TGTGCCAGCTCACCTTTTTCGGGAGGGGCGCAAGAGACCCAGTACTTC
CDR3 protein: CASSPFSGGAQETQYF

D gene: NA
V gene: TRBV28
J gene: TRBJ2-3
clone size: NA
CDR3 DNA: TGTGCCAGCAGTTCACCGACGACAGGTAACACAGATACGCAGTATTTT
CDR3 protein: CASSSPTTGNTDTQYF

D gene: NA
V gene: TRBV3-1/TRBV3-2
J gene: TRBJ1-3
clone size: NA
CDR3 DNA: TGTGCCAGCAAGCTGACGGGGGACAACACCATATATTTT
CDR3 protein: CASKLTGDNTIYF

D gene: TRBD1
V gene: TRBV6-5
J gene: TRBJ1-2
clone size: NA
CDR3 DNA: TGTGCCAGCCACTCCGGACAGGGGGCGAGGGGCTACACCTTC
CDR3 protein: CASHSGQGARGYTF

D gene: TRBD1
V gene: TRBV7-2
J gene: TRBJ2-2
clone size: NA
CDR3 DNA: TGTGCCAGCAGCTTAAGGACAGGAGGGAACACCGGGGAGCTGTTTTTT
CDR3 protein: CASSLRTGGNTGELFF

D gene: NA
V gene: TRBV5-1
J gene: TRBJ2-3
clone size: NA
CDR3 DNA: TGCGCCAGCGCAAAAGGGGAAAAGGGAGATACGCAGTATTTT
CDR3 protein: CASAKGEKGDTQYF

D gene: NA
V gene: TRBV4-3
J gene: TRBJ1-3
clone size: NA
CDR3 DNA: TGCGCCAGCAGCCAAGAGGCCAGTCCCGGAAACACCATATATTTT
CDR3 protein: CASSQEASPGNTIYF

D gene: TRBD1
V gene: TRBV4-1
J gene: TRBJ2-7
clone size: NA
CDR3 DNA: TGCGCCAGCAGCCAAGCACCGGGACAGGGGGCACGGGAGCAGTACTTC
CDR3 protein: CASSQAPGQGAREQYF